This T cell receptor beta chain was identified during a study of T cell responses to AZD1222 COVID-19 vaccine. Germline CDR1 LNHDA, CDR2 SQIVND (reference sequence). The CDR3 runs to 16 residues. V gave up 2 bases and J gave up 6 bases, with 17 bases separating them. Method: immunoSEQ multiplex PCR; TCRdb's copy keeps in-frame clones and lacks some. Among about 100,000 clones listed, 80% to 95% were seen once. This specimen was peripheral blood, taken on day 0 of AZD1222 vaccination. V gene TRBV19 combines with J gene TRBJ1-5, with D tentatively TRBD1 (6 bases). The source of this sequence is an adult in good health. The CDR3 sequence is CASSITPGGGGQPQHF. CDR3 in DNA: TGTGCCAGTAGTATAACCCCGGGGGGGGGCGGTCAGCCCCAGCATTTT.